This passage covers 9 T cell receptor beta chains from one sample sequenced in a study of identifying expanded T cells in peripheral blood. Here immunoSEQ multiplex PCR was the method, and the copy in TCRdb shows in-frame clones only, minus some. The top ten hold 2.5% to 3.5% of the sample, which has more than 95,000 clones, approximately 88% seen once. Sequencing was carried out using blood. Source of these receptors: a person between 18 and 69 years old in good health.

The chain is built from TRBV2 and TRBJ2-7, with D unresolved. CDR1 is SNHLY and CDR2 is FYNNEI in the germline V gene. The CDR3 totals 12 residues. CDR3 in amino acids: CALKGNGYEQYF. The CDR3 nucleotides are TGTGCTTTAAAAGGGAACGGCTACGAGCAGTACTTC.

A single count supports this clone. This chain connects TRBV7-6 to TRBJ1-2; a possible D gene is TRBD1 (5 bases). This CDR3 is built from 17 residues. Per germline, CDR1 SGHVS and CDR2 FNYEAQ. V lost 2 bases to trimming and J lost 2 bases, with 18 bases between them. This CDR3 is CASSLLGIQAGNYGYTF. Here the CDR3 DNA reads TGTGCCAGCAGCTTATTGGGAATACAGGCCGGGAACTATGGCTACACCTTC. Variable domain in full (rest from reference TRBV7-6 and TRBJ1-2): GAGVSQSPRYKVTKRGQDVALRCDPISGHVSLYWYRQALGQGPEFLTYFNYEAQQDKSGLPNDRFSAERPEGSISTLTIQRTEQRDSAMYRCASSLLGIQAGNYGYTFGSGTRLTVV.

The CDR3 DNA reads TGTGCCAGCGGGCGAACATACGAGCAGTACTTC. Its protein product is CASGRTYEQYF. The genes are TRBV7-2 and TRBJ2-7; D unresolved. Germline CDR1 SGHTA, CDR2 FQGNSA. This CDR3 contains 11 residues. The V and J ends lost 8 bases and 4 bases respectively, with 9 bases between them.

The V call is TRBV7-9, the J call TRBJ1-3; no clear D. The CDR3 is made up of 12 amino acids. Germline CDR1 is SEHNR and CDR2 is FQNEAQ (reference sequence). Trimming removed 5 bases at V and 4 bases at J, with 6 bases between. CDR3 residues: CASSRDGNTIYF. CDR3 DNA sequence: TGTGCCAGCAGCAGAGACGGAAACACCATATATTTT.

This sequence joins TRBV5-5 and TRBJ2-7; D unclear. The length of the CDR3 is 13 residues. CDR1 and CDR2 (germline): SGHKS, YYEKEE (reference sequence). With 2 bases removed from V and 2 bases from J, the gap between germline ends came to 8 bases. The CDR3 sequence is CASSLGITYEQYF. The CDR3, as DNA: TGTGCCAGCAGCTTAGGGATAACCTACGAGCAGTACTTC. Drawing the rest from reference TRBV5-5 and TRBJ2-7, the complete variable domain is DAGVTQSPTHLIKTRGQQVTLRCSPISGHKSVSWYQQVLGQGPQFIFQYYEKEERGRGNFPDRFSARQFPNYSSELNVNALLLGDSALYLCASSLGITYEQYFGPGTRLTVT.

This clone has just a few counts. The rearrangement uses TRBV11-3 and TRBJ1-6; D not certain. CDR1 is SGHNT, CDR2 YENEEA, per germline. The CDR3 has 18 amino acids. V lost 0 bases and J 0 bases, leaving 12 bases between the germline ends. This CDR3 reads CASSLDHGGSSYNSPLHF. The CDR3 DNA reads TGTGCCAGCAGCTTAGATCATGGCGGCAGCTCCTATAATTCACCCCTCCACTTT.

This clone was observed a single time. V is TRBV5-4 and J is TRBJ2-3, with D uncertain. Germline assignment: CDR1 SGHNT and CDR2 YYREEE (reference sequence). Deletions cut 3 bases from V and 5 bases from J, with 10 bases between. The CDR3 sequence is 13 residues long. The CDR3 coding sequence is TGTGCCAGCAGCTCCATCGTGGGAGATACGCAGTATTTT. Translated: CASSSIVGDTQYF.

The chain has TRBV5-6 and TRBJ1-2, with TRBD1 as a possible D gene (5 bases). Between the trimmed V and J ends, which lost 1 base and 8 bases, there was a span of 15 bases. Germline V gene lookup returns CDR1 SGHDT and CDR2 YYEEEE. The CDR3 length is 14 residues. The CDR3 spells CASSLMQGLTGYTF. DNA of the CDR3: TGTGCCAGCAGCTTGATGCAGGGTTTAACGGGCTACACCTTC.

This chain uses TRBV5-1 with TRBJ1-5, with TRBD1 matching 7 bases. CDR1 is SGHRS, CDR2 YFSETQ, per germline. V was clipped by 0 bases and J by 7 bases; unmatched bases: 4. This CDR3 has 14 residues. CDR3 sequence (DNA): TGCGCCAGCAGCTTGGAGCAGGGGGAGCAGCCCCAGCATTTT. Translated, it gives CASSLEQGEQPQHF. Filled out from reference TRBV5-1 and TRBJ1-5, the complete variable domain reads KAGVTQTPRYLIKTRGQQVTLSCSPISGHRSVSWYQQTPGQGLQFLFEYFSETQRNKGNFPGRFSGRQFSNSRSEMNVSTLELGDSALYLCASSLEQGEQPQHFGDGTRLSIL.